The 18 T cell receptor beta chains below were found in one sample sequenced in a study of blood T cell repertoires in COVID-19. Produced via immunoSEQ multiplex PCR; TCRdb's table is partial and in-frame only. The sample has about 300,000 clones; almost 90% are singletons. The source material was PBMCs or T cells enriched from blood (not recorded which). The receptor set was obtained from a woman aged 18 to 35 with acute COVID-19.

The chain uses TRBV18 and TRBJ1-2; 7 bases are a match to TRBD1. J lost 0 bases, V lost 5 bases, and 18 bases had no gene match. The CDR3 is 19 residues long. Germline V gene data show CDR1 as KGHSH and CDR2 as LQKENI. The DNA of the CDR3 is TGTGCCAGCTCAGCCGGGACAGCCCAGATCCTAACAACTAACTATGGCTACACCTTC. Protein product: CASSAGTAQILTTNYGYTF.

V is TRBV7-9 and J is TRBJ2-5; 10 positions match TRBD2. This CDR3 has 14 amino acids. Germline trimming cut 4 bases from V and 3 bases from J; bases unmatched to any gene: 2. CDR1 SEHNR and CDR2 FQNEAQ come from the germline V gene (reference sequence). CDR3 residues: CASSSLAGEETQYF. In DNA, the CDR3 is TGTGCCAGCAGCTCTCTAGCGGGAGAAGAGACCCAGTACTTC.

The V call is TRBV28, the J call TRBJ1-4; D is unclear. The V end lost 7 bases, the J end lost 3 bases, and 18 bases lay between the germline ends. Germline values: CDR1 MDHEN, CDR2 SYDVKM. The CDR3 runs 16 residues. CDR3: CASTSPAGSPNEKLFF. The CDR3 bases are TGTGCCAGCACCTCCCCGGCGGGAAGCCCTAATGAAAAACTGTTTTTT.

The J gene is TRBJ1-6, the V gene TRBV3-1 (or the pseudogene TRBV3-2); D is unresolved. Deletions cut 0 bases from V and 0 bases from J, with 15 bases between. The CDR3 is made up of 19 amino acids. CDR1 and CDR2 (germline): LGHDT, YNNKEL (reference sequence). In DNA, the CDR3 is TGTGCCAGCAGCCAAGATGGCGGTGGATTAAGCTCCTATAATTCACCCCTCCACTTT. Amino acid sequence: CASSQDGGGLSSYNSPLHF.

The J gene is TRBJ2-3, the V gene TRBV7-9, with D perhaps TRBD2 (6 bases). The CDR3 sequence is 17 residues long. The germline gives CDR1 SEHNR, CDR2 FQNEAQ (reference sequence). Trimming shortened V by 1 base and J by 1 base, and 15 bases separated the two germline ends. CDR3 coding DNA: TGTGCCAGCAGCTTAGTACTAACGGGAGACGGCACAGATACGCAGTATTTT. Amino acids: CASSLVLTGDGTDTQYF.

This sequence joins TRBV19 and TRBJ2-3; D is perhaps TRBD1 (5 bases). Germline CDR1 reads LNHDA; CDR2 reads SQIVND (reference sequence). This CDR3 is 15 amino acids long. Trimming took off 0 bases at V and 1 base at J, with 8 bases between the two ends. As DNA, the CDR3 is TGTGCCAGTAGTATAGACAGGGCCCGCACAGATACGCAGTATTTT. Translated: CASSIDRARTDTQYF.

This sequence joins TRBV6-2 or TRBV6-3 and TRBJ2-3; weak D call: TRBD2 (5 bases). The CDR3 is 16 residues long. V dropped 4 bases and J dropped 2 bases, with 16 bases sitting between them. CDR1 and CDR2 from the germline V gene are MNHEY and SVGEGT. CDR3: CASSFSRAEITDTQYF. DNA of the CDR3: TGTGCCAGCAGTTTTTCGAGAGCGGAGATCACAGATACGCAGTATTTT.

The chain links TRBV28 to TRBJ1-5, with D maybe TRBD1 (5 bases). With 0 bases removed from V and 2 bases from J, the gap between germline ends came to 20 bases. Looked up from germline, CDR1 is MDHEN and CDR2 is SYDVKM. The CDR3 loop spans 19 amino acids. The CDR3, as DNA: TGTGCCAGCAGTTTATGGTTGGGGGGAGAGATAATAGGCAATCAGCCCCAGCATTTT. Its protein product is CASSLWLGGEIIGNQPQHF. The whole variable domain, filled in from reference TRBV28 and TRBJ1-5, reads DVKVTQSSRYLVKRTGEKVFLECVQDMDHENMFWYRQDPGLGLRLIYFSYDVKMKEKGDIPEGYSVSREKKERFSLILESASTNQTSMYLCASSLWLGGEIIGNQPQHFGDGTRLSIL.

The chain is built from TRBV14 and TRBJ1-2; weak D call: TRBD1 (6 bases). Germline-derived CDR1 and CDR2 are SGHDN and FVKESK. Trimming shortened V by 1 base and J by 6 bases, and 21 bases separated the two germline ends. The CDR3 loop spans 17 amino acids. This CDR3 reads CASSQGRGTGGTHGYTF. The CDR3 DNA reads as TGTGCCAGCAGCCAAGGAAGGGGGACGGGAGGGACCCATGGCTACACCTTC.

The gene calls are TRBV7-2 and TRBJ1-2, with TRBD1 as a possible D gene (5 bases). Between the trimmed V and J ends, which lost 3 bases and 7 bases, there was a span of 18 bases. The germline CDR1 and CDR2 sequences are SGHTA and FQGNSA. The CDR3 loop spans 15 amino acids. The CDR3 DNA follows: TGTGCCAGCAGCTTCCCGGGACGGGAGGGGTCTGGCTACACCTTC. Amino acid sequence: CASSFPGREGSGYTF.

This chain uses TRBV28 with TRBJ1-5; no firm D call. V was cut by 3 bases and J by 3 bases, with 9 bases left in between. CDR3 size: 14 residues. Looked up from germline, CDR1 is MDHEN and CDR2 is SYDVKM. The CDR3 DNA is TGTGCCAGCAGTTTGGCACAGAACAATCAGCCCCAGCATTTT. Residues: CASSLAQNNQPQHF.

The rearrangement uses TRBV9 and TRBJ2-7, with D maybe TRBD2 (5 bases). The CDR3 loop spans 13 amino acids. Looked up from germline, CDR1 is SGDLS and CDR2 is YYNGEE. The germline V and J ends were trimmed by 2 bases and 3 bases, with 9 bases remaining between them. CDR3 protein: CASSVLASYEQYF. As DNA, the CDR3 is TGTGCCAGCAGCGTTTTAGCGAGCTACGAGCAGTACTTC.

J is TRBJ2-3 and V is TRBV27; D perhaps matches TRBD1 (6 bases). The CDR3 spans 14 residues. Trimming pared 5 bases from V and 5 bases from J, leaving 14 bases between. Germline lookup yields CDR1 MNHEY and CDR2 SMNVEV (reference sequence). The CDR3 DNA sequence: TGTGCCAGCAGTAAAGGGGGACGAGTAGATACGCAGTATTTT. This gives the protein CASSKGGRVDTQYF.

The chain uses TRBV2 and TRBJ2-5; a possible D gene is TRBD1 (6 bases). Germline-derived CDR1 and CDR2 are SNHLY and FYNNEI. The V end lost 4 bases, the J end lost 5 bases, and 17 bases lay between the germline ends. The CDR3 consists of 15 residues. Here the CDR3 reads CASSGGLELRETQYF. CDR3 DNA: TGTGCCAGCAGTGGGGGGCTAGAGTTGAGGGAGACCCAGTACTTC.

The chain carries TRBV25-1 and TRBJ1-6; D gene ambiguous. V was shortened by 8 bases and J by 6 bases, with 14 bases between the two germline ends. Germline V gene sequence: CDR1 MGHDK, CDR2 SYGVNS. The CDR3 consists of 14 residues. The CDR3 bases are TGTGCCAGCGGAGCGACGCCTCCTAATTCACCCCTCCACTTT. Its translation: CASGATPPNSPLHF.

This clone was picked up one time. This chain connects TRBV21-1 to TRBJ2-7; the DNA was not compared with TRBD2, the D call given in the table. TRBV21-1 is a pseudogene. The CDR3 totals 17 residues. The CDR3 bases are TGTGCCAGCAGCAAAGCGTCCGCTAGGTCCACCTACTACGAGCAGTACTTC. It is translated as CASSKASARSTYYEQYF.

The chain links TRBV1 to TRBJ1-1; TRBD1 was called by the table and not checked on the DNA. TRBV1 is annotated as a pseudogene. The CDR3 has 15 residues. CDR3 coding DNA: TGCACCAGCAGCCAAGATATGGCCAGAAACACTGAAGCTTTCTTT. Translated, it gives CTSSQDMARNTEAFF.

The chain joins TRBV28 to TRBJ1-1; TRBD1 agrees at 7 bases. This CDR3 region has 15 residues. With V trimmed by 6 bases and J by 3 bases, 10 bases remained unmatched. Germline-derived CDR1 and CDR2 are MDHEN and SYDVKM. In DNA, the CDR3 is TGTGCCAGCAGCCAACCCAGGGGGGAGGACACTGAAGCTTTCTTT. Its protein product is CASSQPRGEDTEAFF.